Each of the 3 T cell receptor beta chains below was sequenced from the same sample in a study of regulatory T cells in long-lasting Graves disease. Time point denoted: persistent/refractory GD, antithyroid drugs over 5 years with positive TRAb. RNA isolated from PBMCs was used to make the TCR library. Library construction for TCR beta used iRepertoire HTBI primers and Arm-PCR of CDR3 regions. MiXCR, applied by TCRdb to the multiplex PCR reads, yields one record per CDR3 protein. The table has around 460,000 distinct CDR3 sequences, 20% to 25% seen once. The sample was peripheral blood mononuclear cells (PBMCs), taken when the disease was refractory, from a patient treated with antithyroid drugs. The receptors stem from a female donor with Graves disease.

This clonotype came up once. A junction boundary mismatches the germline segment, possibly from a read error. The V and J genes are TRBV9 and TRBJ1-5; unclear D gene. Germline V CDR1 and CDR2: SGDLS, YYNGEE. The CDR3 has 14 residues. DNA of the CDR3: TGTGCCGGCAGCGGCCCCGGTCGCGATCAGCCCCAGCATTTT. Its translation: CAGSGPGRDQPQHF.

V usage is TRBV2 and J usage is TRBJ2-2; D might be TRBD2 (7 bases). The ends were cut back, 3 bases at V and 8 bases at J, with 13 bases in the middle. Germline-derived CDR1 and CDR2 are SNHLY and FYNNEI. This CDR3 spans 14 amino acids. In DNA form, the CDR3 reads TGTGCCAGCAGTGATCGGGGGGCAGGGGGGGAGCTGTTTTTT. Encoded protein: CASSDRGAGGELFF.

This clonotype was seen at least ten times. This chain joins TRBV12-3 or TRBV12-4 and TRBJ1-3; D uncertain. Trimming took 6 bases from V and 4 from J, leaving 13 bases between them. The CDR3 runs to 14 residues. The DNA of the CDR3 is TGTGCCAGCAGCCTTGGCATGGCCGGAAACACCATATATTTT. The encoded protein is CASSLGMAGNTIYF.